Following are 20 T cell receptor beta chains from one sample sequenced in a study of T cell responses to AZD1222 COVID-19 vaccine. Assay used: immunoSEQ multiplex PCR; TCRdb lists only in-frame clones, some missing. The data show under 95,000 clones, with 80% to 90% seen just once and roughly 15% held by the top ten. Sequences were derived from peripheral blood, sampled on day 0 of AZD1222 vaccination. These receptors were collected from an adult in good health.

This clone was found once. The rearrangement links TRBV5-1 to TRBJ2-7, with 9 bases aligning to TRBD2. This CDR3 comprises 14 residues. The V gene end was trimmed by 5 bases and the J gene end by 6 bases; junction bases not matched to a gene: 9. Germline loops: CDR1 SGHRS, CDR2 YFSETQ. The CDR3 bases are TGCGCCAGCAGTCCGGCTAGCGGGACTCGCGAGCAGTACTTC. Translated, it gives CASSPASGTREQYF.

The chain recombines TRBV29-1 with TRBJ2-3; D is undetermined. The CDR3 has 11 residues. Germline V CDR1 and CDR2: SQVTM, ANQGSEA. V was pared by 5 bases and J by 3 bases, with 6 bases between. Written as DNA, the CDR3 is TGCAGCGTTACTTGGACAGATACGCAGTATTTT. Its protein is CSVTWTDTQYF.

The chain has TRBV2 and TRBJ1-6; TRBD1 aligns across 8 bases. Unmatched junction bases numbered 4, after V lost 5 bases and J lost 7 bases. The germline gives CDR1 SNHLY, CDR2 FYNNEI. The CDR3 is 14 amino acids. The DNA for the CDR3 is TGTGCCAGCAGTCAGGACAGGGTAAATTCACCCCTCCACTTT. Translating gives CASSQDRVNSPLHF.

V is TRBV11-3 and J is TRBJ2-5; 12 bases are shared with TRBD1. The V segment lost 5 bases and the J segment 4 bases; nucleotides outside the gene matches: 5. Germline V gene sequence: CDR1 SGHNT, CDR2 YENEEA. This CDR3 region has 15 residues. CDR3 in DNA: TGTGCCAGCAGCCCGGGGACAGGGGGCATAGAGACCCAGTACTTC. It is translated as CASSPGTGGIETQYF.

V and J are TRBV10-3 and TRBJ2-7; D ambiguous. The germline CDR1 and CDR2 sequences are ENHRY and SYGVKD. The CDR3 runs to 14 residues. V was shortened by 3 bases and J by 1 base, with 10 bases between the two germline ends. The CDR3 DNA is TGTGCCATCAGTGATGTCGGTCAGTCCTACGAGCAGTACTTC. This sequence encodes CAISDVGQSYEQYF.

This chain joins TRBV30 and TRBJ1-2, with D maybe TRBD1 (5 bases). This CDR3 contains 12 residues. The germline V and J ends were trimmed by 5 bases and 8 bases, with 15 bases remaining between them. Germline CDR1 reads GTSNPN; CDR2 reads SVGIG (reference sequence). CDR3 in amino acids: CAWGAPRSGYTF. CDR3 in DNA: TGTGCCTGGGGGGCGCCCCGATCCGGCTACACCTTC.

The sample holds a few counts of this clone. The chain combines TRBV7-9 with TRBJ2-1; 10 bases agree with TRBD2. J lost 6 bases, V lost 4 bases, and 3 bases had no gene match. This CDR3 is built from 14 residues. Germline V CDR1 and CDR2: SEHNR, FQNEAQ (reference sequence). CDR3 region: CASSSSGSGNEQFF. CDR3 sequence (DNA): TGTGCCAGCAGCTCTAGCGGGAGTGGCAATGAGCAGTTCTTC.

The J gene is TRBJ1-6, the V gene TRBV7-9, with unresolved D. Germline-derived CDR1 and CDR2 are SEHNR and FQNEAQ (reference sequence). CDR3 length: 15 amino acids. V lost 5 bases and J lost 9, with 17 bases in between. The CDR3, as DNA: TGTGCCAGCAGCCCGGAGGGTGGAGTAGGTTCACCCCTCCACTTT. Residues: CASSPEGGVGSPLHF.

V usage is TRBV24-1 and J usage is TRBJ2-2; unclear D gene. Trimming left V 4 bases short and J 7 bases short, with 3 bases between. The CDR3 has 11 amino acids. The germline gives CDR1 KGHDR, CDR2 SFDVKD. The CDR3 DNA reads TGTGCCACCAGTGAATTCGGGGAGCTGTTTTTT. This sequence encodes CATSEFGELFF.

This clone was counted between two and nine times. For the CDR3, the DNA is TGTGCCAGCAGGGACCTACTAGCGGGAGGAGGGAATGAGCAGTTCTTC. This codes for CASRDLLAGGGNEQFF. This chain uses TRBV2 with TRBJ2-1; TRBD2 agrees at 12 bases. V lost 6 bases and J lost 7; bases outside the gene matches: 10. Germline V gene sequence: CDR1 SNHLY, CDR2 FYNNEI. The CDR3 sequence is 16 residues long.

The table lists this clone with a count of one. CDR3 residues: CASSPQGFDEKLFF. The CDR3 DNA reads as TGTGCCAGCTCACCACAGGGGTTCGATGAAAAACTGTTTTTT. This chain connects TRBV18 to TRBJ1-4, with TRBD1 as a possible D gene (5 bases). This CDR3 is 14 amino acids long. From germline, CDR1 is KGHSH and CDR2 LQKENI. V was clipped by 1 base and J by 6 bases, with 9 bases between them.

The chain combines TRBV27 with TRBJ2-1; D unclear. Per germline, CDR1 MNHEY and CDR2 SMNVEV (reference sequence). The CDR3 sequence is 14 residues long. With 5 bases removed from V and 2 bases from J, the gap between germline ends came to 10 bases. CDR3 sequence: CASSNVATYNEQFF. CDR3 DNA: TGTGCCAGCAGTAATGTTGCTACCTACAATGAGCAGTTCTTC.

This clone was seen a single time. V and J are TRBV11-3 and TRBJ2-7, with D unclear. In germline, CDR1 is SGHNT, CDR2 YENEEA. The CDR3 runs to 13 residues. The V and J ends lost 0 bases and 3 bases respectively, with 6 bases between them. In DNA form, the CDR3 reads TGTGCCAGCAGCTTAGAAGCTGGCTACGAGCAGTACTTC. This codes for CASSLEAGYEQYF.

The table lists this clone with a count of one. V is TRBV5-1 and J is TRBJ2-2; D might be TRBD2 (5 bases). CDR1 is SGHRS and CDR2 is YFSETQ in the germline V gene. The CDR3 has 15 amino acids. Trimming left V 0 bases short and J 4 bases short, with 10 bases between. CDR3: CASSLVPRGTGELFF. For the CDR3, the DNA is TGCGCCAGCAGCTTGGTCCCACGGGGCACCGGGGAGCTGTTTTTT.

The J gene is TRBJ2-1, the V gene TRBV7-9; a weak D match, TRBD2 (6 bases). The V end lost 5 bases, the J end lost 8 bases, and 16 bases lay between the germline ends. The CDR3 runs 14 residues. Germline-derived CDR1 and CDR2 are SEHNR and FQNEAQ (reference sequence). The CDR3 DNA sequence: TGTGCCAGCAGCGCCCGACTAGTTTTGGATGAGCAGTTCTTC. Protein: CASSARLVLDEQFF.

CDR3 in DNA: TGTGCCAGCAGCCTACGTCCCGGGACAGGGGGCACGCCTCCAACTAATGAAAAACTGTTTTTT. Translation: CASSLRPGTGGTPPTNEKLFF. This chain joins TRBV7-6 and TRBJ1-4; the match to TRBD1 covers 12 bases. The germline CDR1 and CDR2 sequences are SGHVS and FNYEAQ. The CDR3 is made up of 21 amino acids. The V segment lost 5 bases and the J segment 0 bases; nucleotides outside the gene matches: 16. The full variable domain, with the rest looked up from reference TRBV7-6 and TRBJ1-4, is GAGVSQSPRYKVTKRGQDVALRCDPISGHVSLYWYRQALGQGPEFLTYFNYEAQQDKSGLPNDRFSAERPEGSISTLTIQRTEQRDSAMYRCASSLRPGTGGTPPTNEKLFFGSGTQLSVL.

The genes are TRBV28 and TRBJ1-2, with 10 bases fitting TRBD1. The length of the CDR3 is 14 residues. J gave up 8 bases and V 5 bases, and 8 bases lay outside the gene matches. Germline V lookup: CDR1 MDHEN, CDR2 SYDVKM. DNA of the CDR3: TGTGCCAGCAGTCCCGGGACAGGGGTGAACGGCTACACCTTC. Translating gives CASSPGTGVNGYTF.

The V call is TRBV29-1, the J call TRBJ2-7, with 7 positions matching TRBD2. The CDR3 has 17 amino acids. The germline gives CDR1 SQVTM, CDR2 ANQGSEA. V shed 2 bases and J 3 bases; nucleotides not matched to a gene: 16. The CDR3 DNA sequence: TGCAGCGTTGAAAGCGGAATAGCGGGTGGAAACTTCTACGAGCAGTACTTC. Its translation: CSVESGIAGGNFYEQYF.

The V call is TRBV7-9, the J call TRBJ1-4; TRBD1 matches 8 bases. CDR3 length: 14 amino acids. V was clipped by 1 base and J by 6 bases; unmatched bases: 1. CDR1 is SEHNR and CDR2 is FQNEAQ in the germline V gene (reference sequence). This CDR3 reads CASSLGTGYEKLFF. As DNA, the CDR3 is TGTGCCAGCAGCTTAGGGACAGGGTATGAAAAACTGTTTTTT.

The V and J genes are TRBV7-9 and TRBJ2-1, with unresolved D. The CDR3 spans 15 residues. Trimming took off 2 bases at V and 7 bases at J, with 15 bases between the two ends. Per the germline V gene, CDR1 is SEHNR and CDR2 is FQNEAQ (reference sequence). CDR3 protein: CASSLISVEENEQFF. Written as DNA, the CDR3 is TGTGCCAGCAGCTTAATATCCGTCGAGGAGAATGAGCAGTTCTTC.